This paragraph covers one TCR beta chain sequence. The antigen is undetermined. This sample is part of a study of cytomegalovirus exposure and HLA in healthy donors. Study background: The approximately 110 validation repertoires used a platform that matched the one used for the approximately 700 first-cohort repertoires, as a later analysis reported. Findings and caveats of the study: Associated with cytomegalovirus, according to the listing, were around 160 TCR beta chains. Cytomegalovirus status was reportedly diagnosed by the classifier with high specificity and sensitivity.

The repertoire was sequenced with immunoSEQ multiplex PCR; TCRdb's copy has only in-frame clones and lacks some. This table holds some 98,000 clones, more than 75% found once. The germline V gene has CDR1 MDHEN and CDR2 SYDVKM. The CDR3 covers 13 residues. The ends were cut back, 6 bases at V and 3 bases at J, with 10 bases in the middle. The origin of this receptor is a man between 18 and 35 years old in good health and CMV-seropositive. The chain recombines TRBV28 with TRBJ2-3; D possibly corresponds to TRBD2 (5 bases). The sample taken for sequencing was PBMCs. The CDR3 DNA sequence: TGTGCCAGCAGCCGAACGGGGACAGATACGCAGTATTTT. It encodes CASSRTGTDTQYF.